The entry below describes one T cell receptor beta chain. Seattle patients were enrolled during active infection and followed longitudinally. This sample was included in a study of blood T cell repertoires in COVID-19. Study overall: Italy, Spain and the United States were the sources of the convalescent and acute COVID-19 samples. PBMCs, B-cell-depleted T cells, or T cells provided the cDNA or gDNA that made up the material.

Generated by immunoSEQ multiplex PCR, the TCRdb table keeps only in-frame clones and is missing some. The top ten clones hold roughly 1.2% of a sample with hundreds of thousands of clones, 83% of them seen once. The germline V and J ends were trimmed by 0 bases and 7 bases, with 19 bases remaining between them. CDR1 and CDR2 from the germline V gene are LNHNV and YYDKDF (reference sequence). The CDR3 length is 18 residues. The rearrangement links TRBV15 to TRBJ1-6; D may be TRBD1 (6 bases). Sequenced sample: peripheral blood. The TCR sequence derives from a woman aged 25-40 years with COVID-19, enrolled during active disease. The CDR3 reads CATSRDKGHWMGNSPLHF. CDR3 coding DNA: TGTGCCACCAGCAGAGATAAGGGACACTGGATGGGCAATTCACCCCTCCACTTT.